This TCR beta chain was sequenced in a study of T cells expressing NK-cell markers. Study at large: Seven donors tested HCMV-seropositive and one tested seronegative among the eight sequenced.

This CDR3 contains 16 residues. CDR1 is SGHVS, CDR2 FQNEAQ, per germline. No DNA is given; TCRdb re-called the 5' RACE reads and lists each CDR3 protein once. This table holds 150,000 to 170,000 distinct CDR3 sequences. Sample: blood T cells: a sorted CD56 or NKG2C T cell subset, CD4+ or CD8+ T cells, or bulk PBMC T cells (not recorded which). This clonotype was obtained from a woman in her forties or fifties in good health. V and J are TRBV7-8 and TRBJ2-7; TCRdb names TRBD2, which stays unverified in the absence of DNA. CDR3 sequence: CASSLEVAGYSYEQYF.